The sequence of this T cell receptor (beta chain) was determined in a study of CD8+CD57+ T cells in acquired aplastic anemia. Study summary: Sorted CD4+ and CD8+ cell DNA averaged roughly 3.2 ug.

As regards this clonotype: Its antigen remains unidentified.

V lost 9 bases and J 1 base, leaving 6 bases between the germline ends. Germline assignment: CDR1 SNHLY and CDR2 FYNNEI. There are 12 residues in the CDR3. Patients sequenced had flow cytometry evidence of CD8+CD57+ cell expansion. CDR3 and TCR beta VDJ profiling relied on genomic DNA as the template. TCRdb redid the calling of the reads with MiXCR, one entry per CDR3 protein. The sample contains about 160,000 distinct CDR3 sequences, around 75% of which appear only once. Findings and limits, study-wide: The number of CD8+ CDR3 sequences shared by patients and controls was about 30.

This chain links TRBV2 with TRBJ2-2; D remains unclear. The sequence was collected from a human donor with aplastic anemia. Sequenced input: sorted CD4+, CD8+, or CD8+CD57+ T cells (not recorded which) from PBMCs. The CDR3 bases are TGTGCCAGTAACAGGAACACCGGGGAGCTGTTTTTT. Its translation: CASNRNTGELFF.